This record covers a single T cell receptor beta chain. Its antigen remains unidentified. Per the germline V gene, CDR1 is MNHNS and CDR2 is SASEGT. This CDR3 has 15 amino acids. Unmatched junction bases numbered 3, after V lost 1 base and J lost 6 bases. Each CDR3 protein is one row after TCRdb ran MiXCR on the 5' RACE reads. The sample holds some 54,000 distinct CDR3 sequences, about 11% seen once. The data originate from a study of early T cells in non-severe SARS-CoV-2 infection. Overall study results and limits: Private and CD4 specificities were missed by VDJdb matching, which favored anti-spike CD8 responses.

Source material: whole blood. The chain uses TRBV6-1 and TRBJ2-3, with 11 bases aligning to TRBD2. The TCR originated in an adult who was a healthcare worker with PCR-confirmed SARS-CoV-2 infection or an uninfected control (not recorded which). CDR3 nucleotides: TGTGCCAGCAGTGAAGTTTCTAGCGGGAGGGATACGCAGTATTTT. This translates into CASSEVSSGRDTQYF.